The rows below give T cell receptor beta chains drawn from one sample of a study of PD-1 blockade in classical Hodgkin lymphoma. Some clones are missing from TCRdb's copy, which holds only in-frame ones; the method was immunoSEQ multiplex PCR. The sample includes about 13,000 clones, over 75% seen only once; the top ten take 20% to 25%. Sample: peripheral blood mononuclear cells (PBMCs), taken at baseline. The receptor set was obtained from a human donor with classical Hodgkin lymphoma. CDR3s include the opening cysteine and the closing phenylalanine or tryptophan. A D gene is named only where the DNA matches it firmly. Clone size is given for some rows only: seen once, a few or many times, or a class if the clone is expanded.

TRBJ2-2 TRBV28 NA few CASGGNRLDGELFF TGTGCCAGCGGAGGGAATCGGCTGGACGGGGAGCTGTTTTTT
TRBJ1-6 TRBV6-1 NA NA CASGEFAGDNSPLHF TGTGCCAGCGGGGAATTCGCGGGGGATAATTCACCCCTCCACTTT
TRBJ2-7 TRBV6-5 TRBD2 NA CASSYSLAGYEQYF TGTGCCAGCAGTTACTCCCTAGCGGGCTACGAGCAGTACTTC
TRBJ1-3 TRBV28 NA NA CASSLAGEGGNTIYF TGTGCCAGCAGTTTGGCAGGGGAAGGTGGAAACACCATATATTTT
TRBJ2-1 TRBV10-3 TRBD2 NA CAISVTSGNNEQFF TGTGCCATCAGTGTGACTAGCGGGAACAATGAGCAGTTCTTC
TRBJ2-2 TRBV11-2 NA NA CASSLRLGSGTGELFF TGTGCCAGCAGCTTAAGACTGGGATCGGGCACCGGGGAGCTGTTTTTT
TRBJ2-3 TRBV6-6 NA few CASSLLASGTDTQYF TGTGCCAGCAGTTTATTGGCTAGCGGCACAGATACGCAGTATTTT
TRBJ2-7 TRBV6-5 NA NA CASSYSEAEAYEQYF TGTGCCAGCAGTTACTCGGAGGCGGAGGCCTACGAGCAGTACTTC
TRBJ2-7 TRBV11-2 TRBD2 once CASSLAGGTSYEQYF TGTGCCAGCAGCCTAGCGGGAGGCACCTCCTACGAGCAGTACTTC
TRBJ2-3 TRBV5-4 TRBD2 NA CASSLGLAGGSPDTQYF TGTGCCAGCAGCCTTGGACTAGCGGGAGGATCCCCAGATACGCAGTATTTT
TRBJ2-1 TRBV5-1 NA NA CASSRMRAPGSYNEQFF TGCGCCAGCAGCCGAATGCGGGCCCCTGGCTCCTACAATGAGCAGTTCTTC
TRBJ1-2 TRBV5-4 NA medium-sized CASSTISGGYTF TGTGCCAGCAGCACCATAAGCGGGGGCTACACCTTC
TRBJ2-2 TRBV5-1 TRBD2 NA CASSTDLRTSGRGPPGELFF TGCGCCAGCAGCACCGACCTCAGGACTAGCGGGAGGGGGCCGCCCGGGGAGCTGTTTTTT
TRBJ2-1 TRBV7-6 NA NA CASSLASGGQDEQFF TGTGCCAGCAGCTTAGCATCTGGCGGTCAGGATGAGCAGTTCTTC
TRBJ1-4 TRBV25-1 NA NA CASRLNGKLFF TGTGCCAGCAGACTAAATGGAAAACTGTTTTTT
TRBJ1-2 TRBV6-1 NA NA CASSDLGLNYGYTF TGTGCCAGCAGTGATCTGGGTTTGAACTATGGCTACACCTTC
TRBJ1-1 TRBV4-2 NA NA CASSPPLSGTHGAEAFF TGTGCCAGCAGCCCCCCCCTTTCCGGGACCCACGGGGCTGAAGCTTTCTTT
TRBJ1-1 TRBV19 NA NA CASSATENTEAFF TGTGCCAGTAGTGCGACAGAGAACACTGAAGCTTTCTTT
TRBJ1-5 TRBV7-2 NA NA CASSLGSLLSNQPQHF TGTGCCAGCAGCTTAGGAAGCTTACTTAGCAATCAGCCCCAGCATTTT
TRBJ1-4 TRBV11-2 NA NA CASSLGGYSEKLFF TGTGCCAGCAGCTTAGGGGGGTACAGTGAAAAACTGTTTTTT
TRBJ2-2 TRBV19 TRBD1 NA CAGTGVTGELFF TGTGCCGGGACAGGGGTCACCGGGGAGCTGTTTTTT
TRBJ1-4 TRBV4-1 NA NA CASSQGELGGPGEKLFF TGCGCCAGCAGCCAAGGGGAGCTCGGTGGGCCGGGTGAAAAACTGTTTTTT
TRBJ2-7 TRBV7-2 TRBD2 few CASSSSGTTLYF TGTGCCAGCAGCTCCTCCGGGACTACACTTTACTTC
TRBJ2-7 TRBV7-9 NA NA CASRDGPEQYF TGTGCCAGCAGGGACGGGCCCGAGCAGTACTTC
TRBJ2-1 TRBV30 NA NA CAALLSGNEQFF TGTGCCGCCCTCTTGAGCGGGAATGAGCAGTTCTTC
TRBJ1-5 TRBV19 TRBD1 NA CASSIDLTGDSNQPQHF TGTGCCAGTAGTATAGATTTGACAGGGGATAGCAATCAGCCCCAGCATTTT
TRBJ2-6 TRBV18 NA once CASSNGLSGANVLTF TGTGCCAGCTCGAACGGGCTCTCTGGGGCCAACGTCCTGACTTTC
TRBJ2-2 TRBV6-1 TRBD2 NA CASSVLAGGGELFF TGTGCCAGCAGTGTCCTAGCGGGAGGCGGGGAGCTGTTTTTT
TRBJ1-1 TRBV19 NA NA CASSIRGGARNTEAFF TGTGCCAGTAGTATAAGGGGAGGGGCTCGAAACACTGAAGCTTTCTTT
TRBJ2-7 TRBV14 NA NA CASSQIVGGNEQYF TGTGCCAGCAGCCAAATCGTAGGGGGGAATGAGCAGTACTTC
TRBJ2-7 TRBV4-2 TRBD1 medium-sized CASSQRGLVGEQYF TGTGCCAGCAGCCAGAGGGGGCTAGTGGGGGAGCAGTACTTC
TRBJ1-5 TRBV10-3 TRBD1 NA CAISPQGGGQPQHF TGTGCCATCAGTCCTCAGGGGGGAGGTCAGCCCCAGCATTTT
TRBJ1-4 TRBV28 NA NA CASSFRGPTSEKLFF TGTGCCAGCAGTTTCAGAGGGCCCACCTCTGAAAAACTGTTTTTT
TRBJ1-2 TRBV2 NA NA CASSATGGAGYTF TGTGCCAGCAGCGCGACGGGGGGCGCGGGCTACACCTTC
TRBJ1-6 TRBV9 NA few CASSAGTERSYNSPLHF TGTGCCAGCAGCGCCGGGACCGAACGGTCCTATAATTCACCCCTCCACTTT
TRBJ2-7 TRBV29-1 NA few CSVVGSGGEYF TGCAGCGTTGTAGGGTCAGGAGGGGAGTACTTC
TRBJ2-2 TRBV7-2 TRBD2 NA CASSTTGRDTGELFF TGTGCCAGCAGTACGACGGGGAGGGATACCGGGGAGCTGTTTTTT
TRBJ1-5 TRBV7-9 NA NA CASSLVVGAPSNQPQHF TGTGCCAGCAGCTTAGTAGTGGGGGCACCTAGCAATCAGCCCCAGCATTTT
TRBJ2-3 TRBV29-1 TRBD2 few CSARTSGRSNTQYF TGCAGCGCCAGGACTAGCGGGAGGTCGAATACGCAGTATTTT
TRBJ1-2 TRBV28 NA NA CASRSNPNYGYTF TGTGCCAGCAGATCTAACCCGAACTATGGCTACACCTTC
TRBJ1-4 TRBV25-1 NA NA CASSVGQGGEKLFF TGTGCCAGCAGTGTGGGCCAGGGCGGCGAAAAACTGTTTTTT
TRBJ2-3 TRBV5-1 TRBD2 NA CASSRTSVTDTQYF TGCGCCAGCAGCCGGACTAGCGTCACAGATACGCAGTATTTT
TRBJ2-1 TRBV5-1 NA NA CASSTGAGLVPFENEQFF TGCGCCAGCAGCACGGGCGCAGGGCTTGTACCCTTTGAGAATGAGCAGTTCTTC
TRBJ2-2 TRBV7-9 TRBD2 NA CATSGLAVNTGELFF TGTGCCACCTCGGGACTAGCGGTTAACACCGGGGAGCTGTTTTTT
TRBJ2-3 TRBV19 TRBD1 NA CASRPDRGRLDTQYF TGTGCCAGTAGACCGGACAGGGGGCGCTTAGATACGCAGTATTTT
TRBJ2-1 TRBV28 NA NA CASSSTRDTRTGEQFF TGTGCCAGCAGTTCGACCCGGGACACAAGAACGGGTGAGCAGTTCTTC
TRBJ2-5 TRBV20-1 NA NA CSSSRGQTQYF TGCAGTTCGTCCAGGGGCCAGACCCAGTACTTC
TRBJ2-7 TRBV13 NA NA CASSVAVPDYEQYF TGTGCCAGCAGTGTAGCGGTACCCGACTACGAGCAGTACTTC
TRBJ2-7 TRBV5-1 NA NA CASSPRTESYEQYF TGCGCCAGCAGCCCCCGGACAGAATCCTACGAGCAGTACTTC
TRBJ2-2 TRBV27 NA few CASSLVPNTGELFF TGTGCCAGCAGTTTAGTTCCGAACACCGGGGAGCTGTTTTTT
TRBJ2-2 TRBV6-1 TRBD2 NA CASSELAGVNTGELFF TGTGCCAGCAGCGAACTAGCGGGAGTGAACACCGGGGAGCTGTTTTTT
TRBJ2-7 TRBV27 TRBD2 NA CASSMTSVDFSYEQYF TGTGCCAGCAGTATGACTAGCGTAGATTTCTCCTACGAGCAGTACTTC